Below, one T cell receptor beta chain is given with its context. This record comes from a study of T cell changes during pregnancy in multiple sclerosis. Sequenced by immunoSEQ multiplex PCR; TCRdb stores in-frame clones only, minus some. The sample holds approximately 47,000 clones, roughly 90% seen once. The CDR3 is 15 residues long. The V and J ends lost 1 base and 10 bases respectively, with 17 bases between them. CDR1 is SGHVS and CDR2 is FQNEAQ in the germline V gene. The sample was peripheral blood, taken in the first trimester of pregnancy. The TCR comes from a female donor with multiple sclerosis, enrolled in a pregnancy study. This chain joins TRBV7-8 and TRBJ2-1, with D perhaps matching TRBD1 (6 bases). The CDR3 protein is CASSLVGGRVREQFF. CDR3 in DNA: TGTGCCAGCAGCTTAGTAGGGGGACGGGTCAGGGAGCAGTTCTTC.